A single T cell receptor beta chain is shown here with its context. Cycle 7 day 1, cycle 4 day 1, and baseline were the timepoints at which blood was sampled. The sample comes from a study of OX40 agonist ivuxolimab in advanced cancers. Across the whole study: At 0.01 to 10 mg/kg, ivuxolimab was administered intravenously to patients every 2 weeks. The dose-escalation cohort had hepatocellular carcinoma, melanoma, renal cell or head and neck cancer. Participants averaged about 60 years of age (range about 23 to 80) and were around 80% male.

Profiled with immunoSEQ multiplex PCR; TCRdb holds only in-frame clones, not every one. The sample lists 80,000 or so clones; 70% to 90% were seen once. CDR3 length: 14 amino acids. J was trimmed by 7 bases and V by 7 bases; bases with no gene match: 6. CDR1 and CDR2 from the germline V gene are SNHLY and FYNNEI. Sequences were derived from CD4+ or CD8+ T cells sorted from blood, sampled in a trial of the OX40 agonist ivuxolimab. This sequence joins TRBV2 and TRBJ2-3, with TRBD2 identical over 12 bases. This clonotype was sampled from an adult with an advanced solid tumor such as melanoma, head and neck, liver or kidney cancer. The CDR3 region is CASTLAGGSYTQYF. CDR3 DNA: TGTGCCAGCACACTAGCGGGAGGATCGTATACGCAGTATTTT.